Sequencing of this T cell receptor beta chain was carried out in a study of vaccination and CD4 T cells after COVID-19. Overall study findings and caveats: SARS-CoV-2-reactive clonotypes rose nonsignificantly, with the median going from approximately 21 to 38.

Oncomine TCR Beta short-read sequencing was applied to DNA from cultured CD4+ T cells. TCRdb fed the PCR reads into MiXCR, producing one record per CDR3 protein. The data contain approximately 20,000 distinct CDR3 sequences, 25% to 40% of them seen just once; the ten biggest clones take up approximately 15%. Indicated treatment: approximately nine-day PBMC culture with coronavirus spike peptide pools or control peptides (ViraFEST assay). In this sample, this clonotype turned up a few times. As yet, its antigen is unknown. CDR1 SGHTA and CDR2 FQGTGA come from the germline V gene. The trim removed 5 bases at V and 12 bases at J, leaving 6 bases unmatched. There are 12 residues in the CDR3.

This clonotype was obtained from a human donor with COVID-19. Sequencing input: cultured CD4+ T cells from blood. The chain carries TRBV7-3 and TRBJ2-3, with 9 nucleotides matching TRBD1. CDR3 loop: CASSGRDREQYF. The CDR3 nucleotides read TGTGCCAGCAGCGGCCGGGACAGGGAACAGTATTTT.